This TCR beta chain was recovered during a study of regulatory T cells in long-lasting Graves disease. Study at large: The term persistent Graves' disease signified upward of 5 years on antithyroid drugs with positive TSH receptor antibodies.

The time point: persistent/refractory GD, antithyroid drugs over 5 years with positive TRAb. RNA from PBMCs was the source of the TCR library. This clonotype was found many times. Its matching antigen is unknown. General study points: Newly diagnosed patients had higher TCR diversity than persistent Graves' patients did. Segments TRBV28, TRBJ1-2 and TRBJ2-5 showed preferential usage in persistent disease.

Arm-PCR of CDR3 regions and iRepertoire HTBI primers were used to build TCR beta libraries. Original data processing: Analysis of the samples identified about 62 TRBV and 14 TRBJ segments. In TCRdb, the multiplex PCR reads were re-called with MiXCR into one record per CDR3 protein. The V and J calls were determined by TCRdb, not by the authors. This table has approximately 400,000 distinct CDR3 sequences, about 20% appearing once. The length of the CDR3 is 15 residues. The V end was cut by 2 bases, the J end by 6 bases, with 17 bases between. The sequencing here drew on peripheral blood mononuclear cells (PBMCs), taken when the disease was refractory, from a patient treated with antithyroid drugs. The V gene is TRBV12-3 or TRBV12-4, the J gene TRBJ2-7, with D possibly TRBD1 on 6 matching bases. The TCR was taken from a female donor with Graves disease. The CDR3 DNA is TGTGCCAGCAGTTTACCCGGGACACAGGCAGGCGAGCAGTACTTC. Translating gives CASSLPGTQAGEQYF.